These T cell receptor beta chains were read from a single sample in a study of blood T cell repertoires in COVID-19. Some clones are missing from TCRdb's copy, which holds only in-frame ones; the method was immunoSEQ multiplex PCR. The table includes over 85,000 clones, around 86% detected once. The sequencing sample was made of peripheral blood. All receptors come from a woman older than 75 with acute or convalescent COVID-19. Each CDR3 is given with its conserved first and last residue. The D gene is left open where the match is weak. Where a row states a size, it is once, few, many or the class of an expanded clone; other rows omit it.

cdr3_nt: TGTGCCATCAAAGACGGACAGGGTTTAGAGACCCAGTACTTC
cdr3_aa: CAIKDGQGLETQYF
d_call: TRBD1
j_call: TRBJ2-5
v_call: TRBV10-3
clone_size: NA

cdr3_nt: TGTGCCAGCAGTGCCGAGCGGGGGGCCAACAATGAGCAGTTCTTC
cdr3_aa: CASSAERGANNEQFF
d_call: TRBD2
j_call: TRBJ2-1
v_call: TRBV6-4
clone_size: NA

cdr3_nt: TGTGCCAGTGCAGGGGGGTCGAACTATGGCTACACCTTC
cdr3_aa: CASAGGSNYGYTF
d_call: NA
j_call: TRBJ1-2
v_call: TRBV21-1
clone_size: NA

cdr3_nt: TGCGCCACCTCAAGCCAGACGACCCAGGGGGGCTACACCTTC
cdr3_aa: CATSSQTTQGGYTF
d_call: NA
j_call: TRBJ1-2
v_call: TRBV10-2
clone_size: few

cdr3_nt: TGTGCCAGTAGGATACAGGGGAGAAGCAATCAGCCCCAGCATTTT
cdr3_aa: CASRIQGRSNQPQHF
d_call: TRBD1
j_call: TRBJ1-5
v_call: TRBV19
clone_size: NA

cdr3_nt: TGCAACATCCAGGGCGATGGCTACACCTTC
cdr3_aa: CNIQGDGYTF
d_call: NA
j_call: TRBJ1-2
v_call: TRBV20-1
clone_size: NA

cdr3_nt: TGTGCCAGCAGTACTCAGGGGCCCCGTGAAGCTTTCTTT
cdr3_aa: CASSTQGPREAFF
d_call: NA
j_call: TRBJ1-1
v_call: TRBV6-2/TRBV6-3
clone_size: few

cdr3_nt: TGCAGTGCCGCCCGGGGGGGAGCTTTCTTT
cdr3_aa: CSAARGGAFF
d_call: NA
j_call: TRBJ1-1
v_call: TRBV20-1
clone_size: NA

cdr3_nt: TGTGCCAGCAGCCGTGGTGTCGGGGACGGGGAGCTGTTTTTT
cdr3_aa: CASSRGVGDGELFF
d_call: NA
j_call: TRBJ2-2
v_call: TRBV27
clone_size: NA

cdr3_nt: TGTGCCAGTAGTAGCACAAGAAACACTGAAGCTTTCTTT
cdr3_aa: CASSSTRNTEAFF
d_call: NA
j_call: TRBJ1-1
v_call: TRBV19
clone_size: NA

cdr3_nt: TGTGCCAGCAGCCCAGGTCAGGCTACCTCCTACGAGCAGTACTTC
cdr3_aa: CASSPGQATSYEQYF
d_call: NA
j_call: TRBJ2-7
v_call: TRBV7-2
clone_size: NA

cdr3_nt: TGTGCCAGTAGTGTACAGGTTGGGGATGGCTACACCTTC
cdr3_aa: CASSVQVGDGYTF
d_call: NA
j_call: TRBJ1-2
v_call: TRBV19
clone_size: NA

cdr3_nt: TGTGCCAGCAGTGAAGCTACCCCATCCCGCGCCCCTCCCCTGTACTTC
cdr3_aa: CASSEATPSRAPPLYF
d_call: NA
j_call: TRBJ2-4
v_call: TRBV2
clone_size: NA

cdr3_nt: TGTGCCTGGAGTCCCGCCGCAGGGAAGTTTACTGAAGCTTTCTTT
cdr3_aa: CAWSPAAGKFTEAFF
d_call: NA
j_call: TRBJ1-1
v_call: TRBV30
clone_size: few

cdr3_nt: TGTGCCACCAGCAGAGTGTGGGGGACAGGGAGCAGCATTGATACGCAGTATTTT
cdr3_aa: CATSRVWGTGSSIDTQYF
d_call: TRBD1
j_call: TRBJ2-3
v_call: TRBV15
clone_size: NA

cdr3_nt: TGTGCCATCAGTGGACTAGCGAGGACAGATACGCAGTATTTT
cdr3_aa: CAISGLARTDTQYF
d_call: TRBD2
j_call: TRBJ2-3
v_call: TRBV10-3
clone_size: NA

cdr3_nt: TGTGCCAGCAGCTTAGCGGCAGGGGGCCTGTATTTT
cdr3_aa: CASSLAAGGLYF
d_call: TRBD1
j_call: TRBJ2-3
v_call: TRBV7-9
clone_size: NA

cdr3_nt: TGTGCCTGGAGGGGAACGGGACAGTCGGCCGGCTACACCTTC
cdr3_aa: CAWRGTGQSAGYTF
d_call: TRBD1
j_call: TRBJ1-2
v_call: TRBV30
clone_size: NA

cdr3_nt: TGTGCCAGCAGACTAGCGGGGGAACCAGATACGCAGTATTTT
cdr3_aa: CASRLAGEPDTQYF
d_call: TRBD2
j_call: TRBJ2-3
v_call: TRBV6-5
clone_size: NA

cdr3_nt: TGTGCCTGGGGCACAGGGGGTCTCCAAGAGACCCAGTACTTC
cdr3_aa: CAWGTGGLQETQYF
d_call: TRBD1
j_call: TRBJ2-5
v_call: TRBV30
clone_size: NA

cdr3_nt: TGCGCCAGCAGCCAAGATCTGCAGGGCACGGGCACAGATACGCAGTATTTT
cdr3_aa: CASSQDLQGTGTDTQYF
d_call: NA
j_call: TRBJ2-3
v_call: TRBV4-3
clone_size: NA

cdr3_nt: TGTGCCAGCAGCCCCCGGGTAGCGACGAACACCGGGGAGCTGTTTTTT
cdr3_aa: CASSPRVATNTGELFF
d_call: NA
j_call: TRBJ2-2
v_call: TRBV7-3
clone_size: NA

cdr3_nt: TGTGCCAGCAGCCGAGGGACAGGGGATAGCTATGGCTACACCTTC
cdr3_aa: CASSRGTGDSYGYTF
d_call: TRBD1
j_call: TRBJ1-2
v_call: TRBV7-8
clone_size: NA

cdr3_nt: TGTGCCAGCACACACAGGGATGGCTATGGCTACACCTTC
cdr3_aa: CASTHRDGYGYTF
d_call: NA
j_call: TRBJ1-2
v_call: TRBV6-5
clone_size: NA

cdr3_nt: TGTGCCAGCAGCCTCTCGGGGGAAGGGGAAAAACTGTTTTTT
cdr3_aa: CASSLSGEGEKLFF
d_call: NA
j_call: TRBJ1-4
v_call: TRBV6-5
clone_size: NA

cdr3_nt: TGTGCCAGCAGTCGATCAGGGGTTTCTCAGCCCCAGCATTTT
cdr3_aa: CASSRSGVSQPQHF
d_call: NA
j_call: TRBJ1-5
v_call: TRBV9
clone_size: NA

cdr3_nt: TGTGCCAGCAGTCGCGGACTGGGAGATTCACCCCTCCACTTT
cdr3_aa: CASSRGLGDSPLHF
d_call: NA
j_call: TRBJ1-6
v_call: TRBV6-2/TRBV6-3
clone_size: NA

cdr3_nt: TGTGCCAGCAGTTACGGGACAGCCGGCTACACCTTC
cdr3_aa: CASSYGTAGYTF
d_call: TRBD1
j_call: TRBJ1-2
v_call: TRBV6-2/TRBV6-3
clone_size: NA

cdr3_nt: TGCGCCAGCAGCTTGGTTCAGGGGGCGAACGAGCAGTACTTC
cdr3_aa: CASSLVQGANEQYF
d_call: TRBD1
j_call: TRBJ2-7
v_call: TRBV5-1
clone_size: NA

cdr3_nt: TGCAGCGTTGAAGGACAGGGGGGAGACGAGCAGTACTTC
cdr3_aa: CSVEGQGGDEQYF
d_call: TRBD1
j_call: TRBJ2-7
v_call: TRBV29-1
clone_size: NA

cdr3_nt: TGTGCCAGCAGTGAAGTCAGGAAAAGCTCTGGAAACACCATATATTTT
cdr3_aa: CASSEVRKSSGNTIYF
d_call: NA
j_call: TRBJ1-3
v_call: TRBV6-1
clone_size: NA

cdr3_nt: TGTGCCAGCAGCGCCCCGACATTGAACACTGAAGCTTTCTTT
cdr3_aa: CASSAPTLNTEAFF
d_call: NA
j_call: TRBJ1-1
v_call: TRBV9
clone_size: NA

cdr3_nt: TGCAGTGCTACGGTCCTAGGAATTCAGTACTTC
cdr3_aa: CSATVLGIQYF
d_call: NA
j_call: TRBJ2-4
v_call: TRBV20-1
clone_size: NA

cdr3_nt: TGTGCCAGCAGCTCGGACAGTTCCTACGAGCAGTACTTC
cdr3_aa: CASSSDSSYEQYF
d_call: NA
j_call: TRBJ2-7
v_call: TRBV7-8
clone_size: once

cdr3_nt: TGTGCCAGCAGCCATACAGGGGTCGTTCCCGGGGAGCTGTTTTTT
cdr3_aa: CASSHTGVVPGELFF
d_call: TRBD1
j_call: TRBJ2-2
v_call: TRBV3-1/TRBV3-2
clone_size: NA

cdr3_nt: TGTGCCAGCAGATTACTAGCGGGGGGTTACAATGAGCAGTTCTTC
cdr3_aa: CASRLLAGGYNEQFF
d_call: TRBD2
j_call: TRBJ2-1
v_call: TRBV6-5
clone_size: NA

cdr3_nt: TGTGCCAGCAGAAGCTTAACACCAGGGGGCGTCTACGAGCAGTACTTC
cdr3_aa: CASRSLTPGGVYEQYF
d_call: TRBD1
j_call: TRBJ2-7
v_call: TRBV2
clone_size: NA

cdr3_nt: TGTGCCAGCAGCCGCATGACAGTCAACACTGAAGCTTTCTTT
cdr3_aa: CASSRMTVNTEAFF
d_call: NA
j_call: TRBJ1-1
v_call: TRBV3-1/TRBV3-2
clone_size: NA

cdr3_nt: TGTGCCATCAGTTCGGGACTAGCGGGAGTGGCCGGGGAGCTGTTTTTT
cdr3_aa: CAISSGLAGVAGELFF
d_call: TRBD2
j_call: TRBJ2-2
v_call: TRBV10-3
clone_size: NA

cdr3_nt: TGCGCCAGCAGCTTCTCCGGGGGTCAAACAGATACGCAGTATTTT
cdr3_aa: CASSFSGGQTDTQYF
d_call: NA
j_call: TRBJ2-3
v_call: TRBV5-1
clone_size: NA

cdr3_nt: TGTGCCAGTAGTATTCAGGGGTACGAGCAGTACTTC
cdr3_aa: CASSIQGYEQYF
d_call: NA
j_call: TRBJ2-7
v_call: TRBV19
clone_size: NA

cdr3_nt: TGTGCCAGCAGCCCCCTGGGTGGGGGCAGGGGGTGGTTGTACTTC
cdr3_aa: CASSPLGGGRGWLYF
d_call: TRBD1
j_call: TRBJ2-4
v_call: TRBV9
clone_size: NA

cdr3_nt: TGTGCCAGCAGCCAAGGCGGGAGTTTGGGGCCCGGCACTGAAGCTTTCTTT
cdr3_aa: CASSQGGSLGPGTEAFF
d_call: NA
j_call: TRBJ1-1
v_call: TRBV6-2/TRBV6-3
clone_size: NA

cdr3_nt: TGTGCCAGCAGAGTCACAGGGGGCGCGGATACGCAGTATTTT
cdr3_aa: CASRVTGGADTQYF
d_call: TRBD1
j_call: TRBJ2-3
v_call: TRBV2
clone_size: NA

cdr3_nt: TGCGCCAGCAGCCACGGACAGGGCTTAAACTATGGCTACACCTTC
cdr3_aa: CASSHGQGLNYGYTF
d_call: TRBD1
j_call: TRBJ1-2
v_call: TRBV4-1
clone_size: NA

cdr3_nt: TGTGCCTGGAGTGTACAGGCCTCCCCGGTTCTCGTGGGGGGGAACACTGAAGCTTTCTTT
cdr3_aa: CAWSVQASPVLVGGNTEAFF
d_call: NA
j_call: TRBJ1-1
v_call: TRBV30
clone_size: NA

cdr3_nt: TGTGCCAGCAGCCTGATGAGGACCGTCTACGGGGATGGCTACACCTTC
cdr3_aa: CASSLMRTVYGDGYTF
d_call: NA
j_call: TRBJ1-2
v_call: TRBV7-2
clone_size: NA